The present T cell receptor (beta chain) was sequenced within a study of T cell responses to AZD1222 COVID-19 vaccine. Study-level points and caveats: Sampling captured repertoires only after the peak T cell response. The donors showed a predominance of white British ancestry and of females, with possible underestimation of clonal diversity. Increased Spike-specific TCR breadth and depth were observed after two AZD1222 doses.

This CDR3 is built from 13 residues. Germline CDR1 reads SNHLY; CDR2 reads FYNNEI. V lost 1 base to trimming and J lost 3 bases, with 6 bases between them. Notes on this clone: The antigen is unknown.

The data were produced by immunoSEQ multiplex PCR, yet TCRdb's version contains in-frame clones alone and is incomplete. Of over 130,000 clones listed, around 95% are singletons. This chain connects TRBV2 to TRBJ1-1, with D unresolved. The TCR sequence derives from an adult in good health. The source was peripheral blood, collected on day 0 of AZD1222 vaccination. The CDR3 nucleotides are TGTGCCAGCAGTGAAGAGGGCCACACTGAAGCTTTCTTT. This sequence encodes CASSEEGHTEAFF.